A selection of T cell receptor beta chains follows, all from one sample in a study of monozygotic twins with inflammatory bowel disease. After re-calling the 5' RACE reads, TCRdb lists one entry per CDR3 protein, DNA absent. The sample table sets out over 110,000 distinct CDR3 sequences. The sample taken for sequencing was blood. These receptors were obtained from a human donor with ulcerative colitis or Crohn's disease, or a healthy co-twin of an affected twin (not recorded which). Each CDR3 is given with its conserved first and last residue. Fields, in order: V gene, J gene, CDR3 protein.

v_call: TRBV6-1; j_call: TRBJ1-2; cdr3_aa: CAGRDRAGGYTF
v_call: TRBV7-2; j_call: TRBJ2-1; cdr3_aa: CASSLRNEQFF
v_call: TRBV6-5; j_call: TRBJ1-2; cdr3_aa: CASSYKGSVNYGYTF
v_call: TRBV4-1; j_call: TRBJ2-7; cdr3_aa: CASSYNGRTSVDEQYF
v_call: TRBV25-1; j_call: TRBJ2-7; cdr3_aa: CASSDLGQRSYEQYF
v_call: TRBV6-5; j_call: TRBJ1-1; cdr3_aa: CASRNNRGLRAFF
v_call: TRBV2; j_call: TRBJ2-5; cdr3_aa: CARDLSDLGETQYF
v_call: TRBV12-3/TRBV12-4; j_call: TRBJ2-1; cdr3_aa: CASSRPLLAGDNEQFF
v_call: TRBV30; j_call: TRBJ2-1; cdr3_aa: CAWTSGGYNEQFF
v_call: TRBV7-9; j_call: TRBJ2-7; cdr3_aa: CASSSSGGEQYF
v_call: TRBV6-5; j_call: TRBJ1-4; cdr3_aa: CASSLTPGDGKLFF
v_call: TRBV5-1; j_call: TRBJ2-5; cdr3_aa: CASSPGGLWIQETQYF
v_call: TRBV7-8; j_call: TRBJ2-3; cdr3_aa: CASSSLTSFTDTQYF
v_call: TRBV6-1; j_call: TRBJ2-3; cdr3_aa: CASSGTSGGADTQYF
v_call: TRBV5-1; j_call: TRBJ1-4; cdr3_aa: CASSHSRTGGNEKLFF
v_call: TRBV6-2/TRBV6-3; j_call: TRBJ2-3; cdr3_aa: CASSYSKVAALSSTDTQYF
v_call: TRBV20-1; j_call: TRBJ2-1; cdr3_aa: CSANRDRPYNEQFF
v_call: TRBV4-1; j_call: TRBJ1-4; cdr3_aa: CASSQGQYATNEKLFF